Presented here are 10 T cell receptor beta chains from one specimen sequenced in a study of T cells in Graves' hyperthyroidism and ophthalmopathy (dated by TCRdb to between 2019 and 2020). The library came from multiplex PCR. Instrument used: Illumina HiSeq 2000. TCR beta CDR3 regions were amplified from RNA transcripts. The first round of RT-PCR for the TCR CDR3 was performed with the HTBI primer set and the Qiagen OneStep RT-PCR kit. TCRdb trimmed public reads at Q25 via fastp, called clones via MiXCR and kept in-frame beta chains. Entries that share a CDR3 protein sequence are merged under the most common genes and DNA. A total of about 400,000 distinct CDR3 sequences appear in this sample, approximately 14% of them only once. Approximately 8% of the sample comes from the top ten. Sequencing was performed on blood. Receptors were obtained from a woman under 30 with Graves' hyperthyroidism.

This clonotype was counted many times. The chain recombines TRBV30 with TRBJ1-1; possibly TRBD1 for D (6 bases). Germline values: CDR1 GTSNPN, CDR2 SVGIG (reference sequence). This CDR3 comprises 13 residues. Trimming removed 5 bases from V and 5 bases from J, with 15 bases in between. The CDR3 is CAWRRTGYTEAFF. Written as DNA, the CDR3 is TGTGCCTGGCGCCGTACAGGGTATACTGAAGCTTTCTTT.

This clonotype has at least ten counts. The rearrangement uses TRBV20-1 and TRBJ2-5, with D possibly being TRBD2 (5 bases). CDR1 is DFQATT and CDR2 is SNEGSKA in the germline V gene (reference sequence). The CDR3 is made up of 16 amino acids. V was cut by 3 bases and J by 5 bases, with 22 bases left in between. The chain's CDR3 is CSASQNLGPSLETQYF. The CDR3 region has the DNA TGCAGTGCTAGCCAAAACCTCGGGCCTAGCCTTGAGACCCAGTACTTC.

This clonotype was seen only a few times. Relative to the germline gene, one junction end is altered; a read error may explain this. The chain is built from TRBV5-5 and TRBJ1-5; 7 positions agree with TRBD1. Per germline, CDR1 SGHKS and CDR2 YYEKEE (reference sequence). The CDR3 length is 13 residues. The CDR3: CASSFDREQPQHF. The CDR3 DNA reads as TGCGCCAGCAGCTTCGACAGGGAGCAGCCCCAGCATTTT.

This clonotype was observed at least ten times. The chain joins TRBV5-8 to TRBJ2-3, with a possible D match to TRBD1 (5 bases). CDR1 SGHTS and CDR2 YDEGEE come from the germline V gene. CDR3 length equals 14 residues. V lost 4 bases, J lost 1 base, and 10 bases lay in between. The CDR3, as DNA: TGTGCCAGCAGCAACAGGCCCCGCACAGATACGCAGTATTTT. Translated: CASSNRPRTDTQYF.

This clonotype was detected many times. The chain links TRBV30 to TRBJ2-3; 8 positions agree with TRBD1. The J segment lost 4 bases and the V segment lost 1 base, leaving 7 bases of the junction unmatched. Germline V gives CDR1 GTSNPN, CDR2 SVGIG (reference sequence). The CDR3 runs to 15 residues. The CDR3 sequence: CAWSGGTGGPDTQYF. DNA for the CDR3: TGTGCCTGGAGTGGTGGGACAGGCGGCCCAGATACGCAGTATTTT. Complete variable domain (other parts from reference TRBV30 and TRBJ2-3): SQTIHQWPATLVQPVGSPLSLECTVEGTSNPNLYWYRQAAGRGLQLLFYSVGIGQISSEVPQNLSASRPQDRQFILSSKKLLLSDSGFYLCAWSGGTGGPDTQYFGPGTRLTVL.

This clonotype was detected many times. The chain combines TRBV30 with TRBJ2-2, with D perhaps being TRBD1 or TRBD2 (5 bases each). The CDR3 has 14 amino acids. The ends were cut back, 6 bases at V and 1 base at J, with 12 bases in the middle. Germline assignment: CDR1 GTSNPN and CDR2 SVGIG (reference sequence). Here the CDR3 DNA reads TGTGCCTGTATTCCGGGGCAGAACACCGGGGAGCTGTTTTTT. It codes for CACIPGQNTGELFF.

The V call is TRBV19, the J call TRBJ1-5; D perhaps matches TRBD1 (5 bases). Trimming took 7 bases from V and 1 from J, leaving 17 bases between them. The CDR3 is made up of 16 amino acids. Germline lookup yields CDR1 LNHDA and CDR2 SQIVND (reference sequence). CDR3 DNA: TGTGCCAGTAAGGAGGGGCTAGAGAAGAGCAATCAGCCCCAGCATTTT. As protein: CASKEGLEKSNQPQHF.

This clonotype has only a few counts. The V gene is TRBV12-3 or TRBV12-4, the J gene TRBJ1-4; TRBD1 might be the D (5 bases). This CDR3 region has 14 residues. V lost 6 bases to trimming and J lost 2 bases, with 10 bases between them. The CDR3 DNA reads TGTGCCAGCAGGAAGGGGCGTACTAATGAAAAACTGTTTTTT. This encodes CASRKGRTNEKLFF.

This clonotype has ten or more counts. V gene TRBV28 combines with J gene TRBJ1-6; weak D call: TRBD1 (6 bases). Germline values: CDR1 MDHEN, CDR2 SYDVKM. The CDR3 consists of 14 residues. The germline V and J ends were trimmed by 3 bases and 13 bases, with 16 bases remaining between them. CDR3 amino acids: CASSLGQGPLPLHF. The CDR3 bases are TGTGCCAGCAGTTTGGGTCAGGGGCCCCTTCCCCTCCACTTT.

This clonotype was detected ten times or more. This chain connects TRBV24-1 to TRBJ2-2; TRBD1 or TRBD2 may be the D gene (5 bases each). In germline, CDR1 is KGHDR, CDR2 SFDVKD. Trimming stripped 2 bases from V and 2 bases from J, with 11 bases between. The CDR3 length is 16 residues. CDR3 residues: CATSDYGTRNTGELFF. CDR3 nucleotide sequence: TGTGCCACCAGTGATTACGGGACCCGTAACACCGGGGAGCTGTTTTTT.